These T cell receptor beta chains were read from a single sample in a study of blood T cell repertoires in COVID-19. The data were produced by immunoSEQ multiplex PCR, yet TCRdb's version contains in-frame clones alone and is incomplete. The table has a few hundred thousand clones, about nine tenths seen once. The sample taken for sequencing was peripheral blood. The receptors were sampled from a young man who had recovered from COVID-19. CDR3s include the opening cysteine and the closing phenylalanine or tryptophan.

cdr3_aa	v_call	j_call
CASSRDRGTNEKLFF	TRBV7-7	TRBJ1-4
CASSPQAWTGELFF	TRBV7-2	TRBJ2-2
CASSSIRETQYF	TRBV7-6	TRBJ2-5
CASSSGGFSNQPQHF	TRBV4-1	TRBJ1-5
CASSHPWGDVVEAFF	TRBV4-1	TRBJ1-1
CASSEFRNTEAFF	TRBV2	TRBJ1-1
CAISGLDSNQPQHF	TRBV10-3	TRBJ1-5
CSAGGGVGEQFF	TRBV19	TRBJ2-1
CAPGGPLLYEQYF	TRBV27	TRBJ2-7
CAISDVVGTTTFYEQYF	TRBV10-3	TRBJ2-7
CASSQWNRGQGNTIYF	TRBV4-2	TRBJ1-3
CASSESGVGEQYF	TRBV10-1	TRBJ2-7
CASTAGQPQDGYTF	TRBV5-1	TRBJ1-2
CASSFGGLDYEQYF	TRBV11-2	TRBJ2-7
CATSVVSEALHF	TRBV24-1	TRBJ1-6
CASSPLPGQYF	TRBV5-7	TRBJ2-3
CASSRTGGNSPLHF	TRBV6-5	TRBJ1-6
CASSEAEGQGADTQYF	TRBV2	TRBJ2-3
CASSFTTSGGAELFF	TRBV5-4	TRBJ2-2
CASRMTGTYGYTF	TRBV2	TRBJ1-2